The 15 T cell receptor beta chains below come from one sample, sequenced in a study of blood T cell repertoires in COVID-19. Some clones are missing from TCRdb's copy, which holds only in-frame ones; the method was immunoSEQ multiplex PCR. Among 110,000 to 150,000 clones listed, around 81% were seen once. Sequencing was carried out using peripheral blood. The source is a woman aged 50 to 60 with acute or convalescent COVID-19.

This clone was seen only a few times. The chain carries TRBV6-5 and TRBJ1-5; 7 nucleotides agree with TRBD1. Trimming at V came to 6 bases and at J to 9 bases, leaving 14 bases not matched to a gene. There are 15 residues in the CDR3. From germline, CDR1 is MNHEY and CDR2 SVGAGI. This chain's CDR3 is CASSPTTGNVGPQHF. The CDR3 bases are TGTGCCAGCAGCCCCACGACAGGGAACGTCGGGCCCCAGCATTTT.

The rearrangement joins TRBV5-8 to TRBJ2-3, with TRBD2 matching 14 bases. Losses at the gene ends were 4 bases for V and 1 base for J; bases not matched to a gene: 2. Germline V gene sequence: CDR1 SGHTS, CDR2 YDEGEE. The CDR3 runs 16 residues. CDR3 DNA: TGTGCCAGCAGCATGGGACTAGCGGGGGGCACAGATACGCAGTATTTT. Translated: CASSMGLAGGTDTQYF.

The table lists this clone with a count of one. This chain connects TRBV3-1 (or the pseudogene TRBV3-2) to TRBJ2-3, with 8 bases aligning to TRBD2. Per the germline V gene, CDR1 is LGHDT and CDR2 is YNNKEL (reference sequence). CDR3 length equals 16 residues. J gave up 2 bases and V 4 bases, and 8 bases lay outside the gene matches. The CDR3 loop reads CASSPRTSLSTDTQYF. CDR3 coding DNA: TGTGCCAGCAGCCCCCGGACTAGCCTCTCCACAGATACGCAGTATTTT.

The V call is TRBV12-5, the J call TRBJ1-3; 8 nucleotides align to TRBD1. Germline-derived CDR1 and CDR2 are LGHNT and FRNRAP. The CDR3 has 17 amino acids. Germline trimming cut 0 bases from V and 1 base from J; bases unmatched to any gene: 5. For the CDR3, the DNA is TGTGCTAGTGGTTTGGTTACGGACAGGGAGTCTGGAAACACCATATATTTT. This translates into CASGLVTDRESGNTIYF.

The CDR3 nucleotides are TGTGCCAGCTCAACCCGGACAGGGGGCAACTATGGCTACACCTTC. This gives the protein CASSTRTGGNYGYTF. This chain uses TRBV18 with TRBJ1-2; 11 bases are a match to TRBD1. Germline lookup yields CDR1 KGHSH and CDR2 LQKENI. The CDR3 length is 15 residues. V was clipped by 5 bases and J by 2 bases; unmatched bases: 4.

At least ten counts were recorded for this clone. The V call is TRBV11-2, the J call TRBJ1-6; a weak D match, TRBD1 (6 bases). V was trimmed by 5 bases and J by 9 bases, leaving 14 bases between them. The CDR3 runs to 14 residues. Germline lookup yields CDR1 SGHAT and CDR2 FQNNGV. CDR3 residues: CASSARQESSPLHF. The CDR3 nucleotides read TGTGCCAGCAGCGCCCGACAGGAAAGTTCACCCCTCCACTTT.

The chain couples TRBV2 to TRBJ1-2; TRBD1 agrees at 9 bases. V dropped 4 bases and J dropped 7; count of bases not matched to a gene: 1. Germline loops: CDR1 SNHLY, CDR2 FYNNEI. There are 12 residues in the CDR3. The DNA for the CDR3 is TGTGCCAGCAGTGGGACAGGGGTTGGCTACACCTTC. It specifies CASSGTGVGYTF.

The chain combines TRBV5-1 with TRBJ2-7, with 7 bases that match TRBD1. Germline V gives CDR1 SGHRS, CDR2 YFSETQ. This CDR3 is built from 17 residues. V trimming: 4 bases; J trimming: 0 bases; junction bases outside the gene matches: 13. CDR3 bases: TGCGCCAGCAGCCTCGGGACAGAGGGGCCCCTCTCCTACGAGCAGTACTTC. Translated: CASSLGTEGPLSYEQYF.

This clone was seen more than once but under ten times. The chain is built from TRBV7-2 and TRBJ1-6; TRBD1 agrees at 8 bases. Unmatched junction bases numbered 6, after V lost 4 bases and J lost 7 bases. The CDR3 has 15 amino acids. Germline V lookup: CDR1 SGHTA, CDR2 FQGNSA. The CDR3 sequence is CASSSRPGGNSPLHF. The CDR3 coding sequence is TGTGCCAGCAGCTCAAGACCAGGGGGCAATTCACCCCTCCACTTT.

V gene TRBV7-9 combines with J gene TRBJ1-5, with D possibly TRBD1 on 6 matching bases. V lost 2 bases to trimming and J lost 6 bases, with 14 bases between them. Germline CDR1 is SEHNR and CDR2 is FQNEAQ (reference sequence). This CDR3 region has 15 residues. DNA for the CDR3: TGTGCCAGCAGCTTAACATCTCAGGGGTCTCAGCCCCAGCATTTT. It encodes CASSLTSQGSQPQHF.

This clone has just one count. The rearrangement joins TRBV11-3 to TRBJ1-3; D remains unclear. V lost 1 base to trimming and J lost 0 bases, with 4 bases between them. The CDR3 is 14 amino acids. The V gene's germline CDR1 is SGHNT and CDR2 YENEEA. CDR3 bases: TGTGCCAGCAGCTTAGGGCCCTCTGGAAACACCATATATTTT. Its protein product is CASSLGPSGNTIYF.

The rearrangement links TRBV20-1 to TRBJ1-2; 7 bases align to TRBD1. Germline CDR1 DFQATT, CDR2 SNEGSKA (reference sequence). The CDR3 runs to 16 residues. V lost 3 bases and J lost 4; bases outside the gene matches: 14. The CDR3, as DNA: TGCAGTGCTAGTTACCCCACGGCGGCAGGGGGCTATGGCTACACCTTC. Translation gives CSASYPTAAGGYGYTF.

The chain has TRBV3-1 (or the pseudogene TRBV3-2) and TRBJ1-1; the D gene is possibly TRBD1 (5 bases). CDR1 is LGHDT and CDR2 is YNNKEL in the germline V gene (reference sequence). The CDR3 totals 13 residues. Trimming cost V 3 bases and J 3 bases, with 8 bases left between them. The CDR3 sequence is CASSHRQYTEAFF. CDR3 sequence (DNA): TGTGCCAGCAGCCACAGACAGTACACTGAAGCTTTCTTT.

This chain joins TRBV19 and TRBJ1-1; 7 nucleotides align to TRBD1. This CDR3 is 17 amino acids long. Germline V gene lookup returns CDR1 LNHDA and CDR2 SQIVND (reference sequence). The V gene end was trimmed by 6 bases and the J gene end by 1 base; junction bases not matched to a gene: 14. The CDR3 nucleotides read TGTGCCAGTAGCTCACAGGGGTTAGGGGAGACGAACACTGAAGCTTTCTTT. Its translation is CASSSQGLGETNTEAFF.

V gene TRBV6-5 combines with J gene TRBJ2-5, with 11 bases lining up with TRBD1. The J segment lost 5 bases and the V segment lost 5 bases, leaving 1 base of the junction unmatched. CDR3 size: 13 residues. Germline assignment: CDR1 MNHEY and CDR2 SVGAGI. The CDR3 reads CASSRTGGETQYF. In DNA, the CDR3 is TGTGCCAGCAGTCGGACAGGGGGCGAGACCCAGTACTTC.